The 8 T cell receptor beta chains below were found in one sample sequenced in a study of blood T cell repertoires in COVID-19. Assay used: immunoSEQ multiplex PCR; TCRdb lists only in-frame clones, some missing. The sample consists of about 310,000 clones, around 89% of them appearing once. The sample consisted of PBMCs or T cells enriched from blood (not recorded which). The receptors come from a woman aged 40 to 49 who had recovered from COVID-19.

The chain joins TRBV30 to TRBJ2-5; 7 bases agree with TRBD2. J gave up 4 bases and V 0 bases, and 2 bases lay outside the gene matches. Looked up from germline, CDR1 is GTSNPN and CDR2 is SVGIG (reference sequence). This CDR3 has 13 amino acids. CDR3 sequence: CAWSVRGVETQYF. The CDR3, as DNA: TGTGCCTGGAGTGTACGGGGGGTAGAGACCCAGTACTTC. The variable domain in full, with the rest retrieved from reference TRBV30 and TRBJ2-5, is SQTIHQWPATLVQPVGSPLSLECTVEGTSNPNLYWYRQAAGRGLQLLFYSVGIGQISSEVPQNLSASRPQDRQFILSSKKLLLSDSGFYLCAWSVRGVETQYFGPGTRLLVL.

The rearrangement joins TRBV3-1 (or the pseudogene TRBV3-2) to TRBJ2-1; D is perhaps TRBD2 (5 bases). Germline V gene sequence: CDR1 LGHDT, CDR2 YNNKEL (reference sequence). Trimming cost V 1 base and J 10 bases, with 11 bases left between them. The CDR3 consists of 13 residues. CDR3 region: CASSQAKPGEQFF. For the CDR3, the DNA is TGTGCCAGCAGCCAAGCAAAGCCGGGAGAGCAGTTCTTC.

V and J are TRBV5-1 and TRBJ1-1; D uncertain. From germline, CDR1 is SGHRS and CDR2 YFSETQ. With 3 bases removed from V and 6 bases from J, the gap between germline ends came to 18 bases. This CDR3 has 15 amino acids. The CDR3 reads CASSYLQKEDPEAFF. The CDR3 nucleotides are TGCGCCAGCAGCTATTTACAAAAGGAGGATCCTGAAGCTTTCTTT.

The chain is built from TRBV7-9 and TRBJ2-2; TRBD1 might be the D (5 bases). CDR1 SEHNR and CDR2 FQNEAQ come from the germline V gene (reference sequence). The CDR3 is 16 residues long. V was cut by 5 bases and J by 6 bases, with 19 bases left in between. The CDR3 nucleotides are TGTGCCAGCAGCCCTGGCCGGACAATGTTCTCCGGGGAGCTGTTTTTT. Encoded protein: CASSPGRTMFSGELFF. Combining the CDR3 with reference TRBV7-9 and TRBJ2-2 gives the whole variable domain DTGVSQNPRHKITKRGQNVTFRCDPISEHNRLYWYRQTLGQGPEFLTYFQNEAQLEKSRLLSDRFSAERPKGSFSTLEIQRTEQGDSAMYLCASSPGRTMFSGELFFGEGSRLTVL.

This clone was recorded once. The chain carries TRBV11-1 and TRBJ2-7; perhaps TRBD1 as D (5 bases). Germline V CDR1 and CDR2: SGHAT, FQDESV (reference sequence). Trimming left V 4 bases short and J 7 bases short, with 17 bases between. There are 14 residues in the CDR3. CDR3 region: CASSSGRVYQEQYF. The CDR3 DNA is TGTGCCAGCAGCTCTGGCAGGGTTTACCAGGAGCAGTACTTC.

This chain joins TRBV11-2 and TRBJ2-7; possible D gene TRBD1, 6 bases. The CDR3 runs to 11 residues. CDR1 is SGHAT, CDR2 FQNNGV, per germline. V lost 5 bases to trimming and J lost 10 bases, with 12 bases between them. The DNA for the CDR3 is TGTGCCAGCAGCCCCGGGACATTCCAGTACTTC. Protein product: CASSPGTFQYF.

The chain couples TRBV19 to TRBJ1-4; 8 bases fit TRBD1. The germline CDR1 and CDR2 sequences are LNHDA and SQIVND (reference sequence). The trim removed 6 bases at V and 6 bases at J, leaving 6 bases unmatched. This CDR3 spans 14 amino acids. The DNA of the CDR3 is TGTGCCAGTAGGGGGCCAGGGGGCGATGAAAAACTGTTTTTT. Translation gives CASRGPGGDEKLFF.

The chain links TRBV11-3 to TRBJ2-7; 10 bases are shared with TRBD2. The length of the CDR3 is 18 residues. CDR1 SGHNT and CDR2 YENEEA come from the germline V gene. J was trimmed by 5 bases and V by 5 bases; bases with no gene match: 18. Written as DNA, the CDR3 is TGTGCCAGCAGCCTACCGGTACAAACTAGCGGGAATTACGACGAGCAGTACTTC. Translating it yields CASSLPVQTSGNYDEQYF.